The 32 T cell receptor beta chains below come from one sample, sequenced in a study of T cells after yellow fever vaccination. Using its own MiXCR run on the 5' RACE reads, TCRdb lists one record per CDR3 protein. The profile shows around 310,000 distinct CDR3 sequences, 7.5% to 9% of them singletons. Sequences were derived from PBMCs, sampled on the day of the first yellow fever vaccination. The receptors originated from a man aged 18 to 29 who received the YFV17D yellow fever vaccine.

This clonotype was seen at least ten times. V usage is TRBV3-1 and J usage is TRBJ1-5; D call uncertain. Trimming removed 1 base from V and 2 bases from J, with 12 bases in between. This CDR3 contains 16 residues. Germline V lookup: CDR1 LGHDT, CDR2 YNNKEL (reference sequence). The CDR3 nucleotides are TGTGCCAGCAGCCAAGGTGTGGGGTCGGGCAATCAGCCCCAGCATTTT. It specifies CASSQGVGSGNQPQHF.

A few counts support this clonotype. V gene TRBV4-1 combines with J gene TRBJ2-5, with 9 bases fitting TRBD1. CDR1 is MGHRA, CDR2 YSYEKL, per germline. The ends lost 3 bases at V and 5 bases at J; junction bases unmatched: 7. This CDR3 comprises 15 residues. The CDR3 sequence is CASSHPDRGAETQYF. The CDR3 DNA follows: TGCGCCAGCAGCCACCCGGACAGGGGCGCGGAGACCCAGTACTTC.

V and J are TRBV7-9 and TRBJ1-6; 8 nucleotides align to TRBD1. CDR3 length: 13 amino acids. CDR1 and CDR2 from the germline V gene are SEHNR and FQNEAQ (reference sequence). The junction had 8 bases not matched to a gene; V was cut back by 11 bases and J by 8 bases. Written as DNA, the CDR3 is TGTGCCGGACGGACAGGGTTTGATTCACCCCTCCACTTT. It encodes CAGRTGFDSPLHF. Supplemented by reference TRBV7-9 and TRBJ1-6, the full variable domain reads DTGVSQNPRHKITKRGQNVTFRCDPISEHNRLYWYRQTLGQGPEFLTYFQNEAQLEKSRLLSDRFSAERPKGSFSTLEIQRTEQGDSAMYLCAGRTGFDSPLHFGNGTRLTVT.

The chain joins TRBV9 to TRBJ2-7, with D possibly called TRBD1 or TRBD2 (5 bases each). The germline gives CDR1 SGDLS, CDR2 YYNGEE. Trimming pared 7 bases from V and 1 base from J, leaving 15 bases between. The CDR3 covers 14 residues. The CDR3 nucleotides read TGTGCCAGCTTGGGACGCTCCAGTTCCTACGAGCAGTACTTC. Translating gives CASLGRSSSYEQYF.

This clonotype showed up many times. The genes are TRBV20-1 and TRBJ2-1, with TRBD2 matching 10 bases. Germline CDR1 DFQATT, CDR2 SNEGSKA (reference sequence). The CDR3 totals 15 residues. Germline trimming cut 4 bases from V and 8 bases from J; bases unmatched to any gene: 11. CDR3 coding DNA: TGCAGTGCTAAGACCGGACTAGCGGCAATTCATGAGCAGTTCTTC. Its translation: CSAKTGLAAIHEQFF.

In its sample, this clonotype was seen many times. This chain's CDR3 is CSARELAGGISTDTQYF. CDR3 nucleotides: TGCAGTGCTAGAGAACTAGCGGGGGGCATAAGCACAGATACGCAGTATTTT. V usage is TRBV20-1 and J usage is TRBJ2-3; 12 nucleotides agree with TRBD2. After removal of 0 bases from V and 0 bases from J, the junction contained 4 bases not matched to a gene. Germline V lookup: CDR1 DFQATT, CDR2 SNEGSKA (reference sequence). The CDR3 totals 17 residues.

This clonotype was recorded a few times. The chain links TRBV5-1 to TRBJ1-2; D gene ambiguous. The germline V gene encodes CDR1 SGHRS and CDR2 YFSETQ. The CDR3 extends over 14 amino acids. V dropped 6 bases and J dropped 2 bases, with 14 bases sitting between them. The CDR3 spells CASKRERVNYGYTF. DNA of the CDR3: TGCGCCAGCAAGAGGGAGCGAGTGAACTATGGCTACACCTTC.

The chain uses TRBV7-9 and TRBJ1-2; TRBD1 matches at 10 bases. CDR1 and CDR2 (germline): SEHNR, FQNEAQ (reference sequence). This CDR3 region has 13 residues. Trimming at V came to 4 bases and at J to 10 bases, leaving 6 bases not matched to a gene. The DNA of the CDR3 is TGTGCCAGCAGCTCGGGACAGGGGAGATCCTACACCTTC. Protein sequence: CASSSGQGRSYTF. Based on the CDR3 plus reference TRBV7-9 and TRBJ1-2, the full variable domain is DTGVSQNPRHKITKRGQNVTFRCDPISEHNRLYWYRQTLGQGPEFLTYFQNEAQLEKSRLLSDRFSAERPKGSFSTLEIQRTEQGDSAMYLCASSSGQGRSYTFGSGTRLTVV.

The rearrangement uses TRBV4-3 and TRBJ2-5; D is possibly TRBD1 (6 bases). Germline V gene sequence: CDR1 LGHNA, CDR2 YSLEER. The CDR3 sequence is 16 residues long. V gave up 1 base and J gave up 2 bases, with 14 bases separating them. In DNA form, the CDR3 reads TGCGCCAGCAGCCAAGGGGCGACAGGTCTTCAAGAGACCCAGTACTTC. Translating gives CASSQGATGLQETQYF.

This clonotype showed up just a few times. The V call is TRBV29-1, the J call TRBJ1-5; D not certain. Trimming removed 0 bases from V and 3 bases from J, with 3 bases in between. This CDR3 is 12 amino acids long. The germline CDR1 and CDR2 sequences are SQVTM and ANQGSEA. For the CDR3, the DNA is TGCAGCGTTGAAGAACCCAATCAGCCCCAGCATTTT. It translates to CSVEEPNQPQHF.

This clonotype was found many times. The rearrangement uses TRBV20-1 and TRBJ2-5; TRBD1 is a possible D gene (6 bases). The V gene lost 5 bases and the J gene lost 1 base, with 29 bases spanning the gap. CDR1 is DFQATT, CDR2 SNEGSKA, per germline (reference sequence). This CDR3 has 19 residues. The DNA of the CDR3 is TGCAGTGCTGTAGGACAGTCGATGGGAATAAAGGGACCCCAAGAGACCCAGTACTTC. It is translated as CSAVGQSMGIKGPQETQYF.

The chain combines TRBV7-6 with TRBJ2-2, with TRBD1 identical over 10 bases. With V trimmed by 4 bases and J by 3 bases, 2 bases remained unmatched. In germline, CDR1 is SGHVS, CDR2 FNYEAQ. The CDR3 runs 15 residues. The CDR3 DNA follows: TGTGCCAGCAGCTCGGGACAGGGGCACACCGGGGAGCTGTTTTTT. It translates to CASSSGQGHTGELFF.

This clonotype was seen more than once but under ten times. CDR3 in DNA: TGTGCCAGCAGTCCCTGGACTAGCGGGTTCACCTACGAGCAGTACTTC. It yields the protein CASSPWTSGFTYEQYF. The chain is built from TRBV6-1 and TRBJ2-7; the match to TRBD2 covers 11 bases. The CDR3 runs 16 residues. With 5 bases clipped from V and 2 bases from J, the junction kept 8 bases outside the gene matches. In germline, CDR1 is MNHNS, CDR2 SASEGT.

The chain couples TRBV20-1 to TRBJ1-6; D is uncertain. The CDR3 is 16 residues long. The germline V and J ends were trimmed by 5 bases and 1 base, with 15 bases remaining between them. Germline V gene data show CDR1 as DFQATT and CDR2 as SNEGSKA (reference sequence). The CDR3 coding sequence is TGCAGTGCTCCAGACGGGAGGGCTTCCTATAATTCACCCCTCCACTTT. Translated: CSAPDGRASYNSPLHF.

This clonotype was seen a handful of times. J is TRBJ1-5 and V is TRBV12-3 or TRBV12-4; D remains ambiguous. V shed 1 base and J shed 6 bases, with 13 bases lying between them. CDR3 length equals 15 residues. The CDR3 here is CASSLGFSRSQPQHF. The CDR3 DNA is TGTGCCAGCAGTTTAGGGTTCTCAAGAAGTCAGCCCCAGCATTTT.

This clonotype was seen repeatedly, ten times or more. The rearrangement uses TRBV6-1 and TRBJ2-1, with a possible D match to TRBD2 (6 bases). CDR3 length: 16 amino acids. Germline-derived CDR1 and CDR2 are MNHNS and SASEGT. V was shortened by 6 bases and J by 0 bases, with 15 bases between the two germline ends. CDR3 amino acids: CASRSTGTASYNEQFF. In DNA, the CDR3 is TGTGCCAGCAGATCAACCGGGACTGCCTCCTACAATGAGCAGTTCTTC.

The chain couples TRBV25-1 to TRBJ1-5; D unclear. CDR3 size: 16 residues. Germline V gene data show CDR1 as MGHDK and CDR2 as SYGVNS. V was pared by 3 bases and J by 0 bases, with 12 bases between. The CDR3 DNA is TGTGCCAGCAGTGACGTGTACGGCGATAGCAATCAGCCCCAGCATTTT. This codes for CASSDVYGDSNQPQHF.

A remark on this clonotype: An end of the junction does not agree with germline; a read error may underlie this. The V and J genes are TRBV29-1 and TRBJ2-6, with a possible D match to TRBD2 (5 bases). Per germline, CDR1 SQVTM and CDR2 ANQGSEA. The CDR3 loop spans 14 amino acids. Here the CDR3 DNA reads TGCAGCGTTGGGACTGGCTCTAGGGCCAACGTCCTGACTTTC. It yields the protein CSVGTGSRANVLTF.

This clonotype appeared a few times. CDR3 amino acids: CAWGPRDRAPGELFF. The CDR3 DNA is TGTGCCTGGGGGCCCAGGGACAGGGCCCCCGGGGAGCTGTTTTTT. The chain joins TRBV30 to TRBJ2-2; TRBD1 agrees at 9 bases. This CDR3 is 15 amino acids long. The germline V gene has CDR1 GTSNPN and CDR2 SVGIG (reference sequence). The V gene end was trimmed by 5 bases and the J gene end by 6 bases; junction bases not matched to a gene: 10.

This clonotype was detected a few times. This chain joins TRBV6-5 and TRBJ1-5, with 8 bases lining up with TRBD1. The CDR3 is 15 amino acids. With 2 bases clipped from V and 4 bases from J, the junction kept 4 bases outside the gene matches. From germline, CDR1 is MNHEY and CDR2 SVGAGI. CDR3 residues: CASSYDGTGNQPQHF. In nucleotides, the CDR3 is TGTGCCAGCAGTTACGACGGGACAGGTAATCAGCCCCAGCATTTT.

Only a few counts were recorded for this clonotype. This chain uses TRBV12-3 or TRBV12-4 with TRBJ2-1, with 8 bases identical to TRBD1. Losses at the gene ends were 5 bases for V and 12 bases for J; bases not matched to a gene: 18. The CDR3 covers 16 residues. Here the CDR3 DNA reads TGTGCCAGCAGTCCCCTTTTCGGACAGGGATTTAGTGGGCAGTTCTTC. Translated, it gives CASSPLFGQGFSGQFF.

This sequence joins TRBV6-2 or TRBV6-3 and TRBJ2-3; D is unclear. Germline values: CDR1 MNHEY, CDR2 SVGEGT. V was pared by 4 bases and J by 2 bases, with 7 bases between. The CDR3 totals 13 residues. The CDR3 DNA sequence: TGTGCCAGCAGTTTCTATCCCACAGATACGCAGTATTTT. It codes for CASSFYPTDTQYF.

This clonotype was detected only a few times. The chain has TRBV12-3 or TRBV12-4 and TRBJ1-2; 8 bases align to TRBD1. This CDR3 comprises 13 residues. V was pared by 6 bases and J by 8 bases, with 8 bases of the junction left unmatched. CDR3 residues: CASRAQGARGYTF. In DNA, the CDR3 is TGTGCCAGCAGGGCGCAGGGGGCACGGGGCTACACCTTC.

The chain combines TRBV7-6 with TRBJ2-1; tentative D call: TRBD2 (5 bases). Germline CDR1 and CDR2: SGHVS and FNYEAQ. The length of the CDR3 is 15 residues. Trimming removed 6 bases at V and 8 bases at J, with 20 bases between. The CDR3 reads CASSYEGDSTDEQFF. The CDR3 region has the DNA TGTGCCAGCAGTTATGAGGGAGATTCTACAGATGAGCAGTTCTTC. The full variable domain, in which reference TRBV7-6 and TRBJ2-1 provide the parts outside the CDR3, is GAGVSQSPRYKVTKRGQDVALRCDPISGHVSLYWYRQALGQGPEFLTYFNYEAQQDKSGLPNDRFSAERPEGSISTLTIQRTEQRDSAMYRCASSYEGDSTDEQFFGPGTRLTVL.

The gene calls are TRBV4-1 and TRBJ2-5, with TRBD1 identical over 7 bases. CDR3 length equals 14 residues. Germline V CDR1 and CDR2: MGHRA, YSYEKL. V gave up 3 bases and J gave up 3 bases; unmatched junction bases: 4. CDR3 sequence: CASSQGQLEETQYF. Written as DNA, the CDR3 is TGCGCCAGCAGCCAGGGACAGTTAGAAGAGACCCAGTACTTC.

The sample holds a few counts of this clonotype. This chain connects TRBV4-3 to TRBJ2-2; the D is unclear. This CDR3 has 16 amino acids. CDR1 LGHNA and CDR2 YSLEER come from the germline V gene. V dropped 4 bases and J dropped 4 bases, with 16 bases sitting between them. DNA for the CDR3: TGCGCCAGCAGCCCCTCCCCCGGGCTCGGCACCGGGGAGCTGTTTTTT. Residues: CASSPSPGLGTGELFF.

This clonotype was picked up a small number of times. The J gene is TRBJ2-7, the V gene TRBV7-9; maybe TRBD1 (5 bases). Trimming pared 6 bases from V and 0 bases from J, leaving 9 bases between. The CDR3 extends over 13 amino acids. The germline CDR1 and CDR2 sequences are SEHNR and FQNEAQ (reference sequence). CDR3 DNA: TGTGCCAGCAGTTTTGACAGCTCCTACGAGCAGTACGTC. It codes for CASSFDSSYEQYV.

This clonotype was recorded once. The chain joins TRBV5-1 to TRBJ1-1; D is possibly TRBD1 (6 bases). Germline V gene lookup returns CDR1 SGHRS and CDR2 YFSETQ. Trimming pared 0 bases from V and 6 bases from J, leaving 18 bases between. The CDR3 extends over 16 amino acids. As DNA, the CDR3 is TGCGCCAGCAGCTTGGCCGTTACTACAGGGATCCCTGAAGCTTTCTTT. Translation: CASSLAVTTGIPEAFF.

The rearrangement joins TRBV4-2 to TRBJ2-5; 15 bases match TRBD2. The length of the CDR3 is 19 residues. The germline CDR1 and CDR2 sequences are LGHNA and YNFKEQ. V gave up 3 bases and J gave up 0 bases; unmatched junction bases: 8. The CDR3 here is CASSQGAGTSGGYQETQYF. CDR3 coding DNA: TGTGCCAGCAGCCAGGGGGCCGGGACTAGCGGGGGGTACCAAGAGACCCAGTACTTC.

This rearrangement joins TRBV5-1 to TRBJ2-2; D is ambiguous. Germline V CDR1 and CDR2: SGHRS, YFSETQ. CDR3 length: 14 residues. Trimming took off 2 bases at V and 4 bases at J, with 9 bases between the two ends. The CDR3 here is CASSLPWGTGELFF. The CDR3 region has the DNA TGCGCCAGCAGCTTACCCTGGGGCACCGGGGAGCTGTTTTTT.

This clonotype was seen more than once but under ten times. J is TRBJ2-4 and V is TRBV27; weak D call: TRBD2 (6 bases). V lost 3 bases and J lost 2, with 11 bases in between. The CDR3 is 15 residues long. Germline V gene data show CDR1 as MNHEY and CDR2 as SMNVEV (reference sequence). The CDR3 spells CASSFRETSKNIQYF. The CDR3 coding sequence is TGTGCCAGCAGTTTTCGGGAGACCTCCAAAAACATTCAGTACTTC.

The chain combines TRBV24-1 with TRBJ2-3, with D perhaps matching TRBD1 (5 bases). Trimming cost V 3 bases and J 3 bases, with 12 bases left between them. The CDR3 spans 15 residues. Germline CDR1 KGHDR, CDR2 SFDVKD. The CDR3 sequence is CATSDIQGWTDTQYF. The DNA of the CDR3 is TGTGCCACCAGTGATATCCAGGGTTGGACAGATACGCAGTATTTT.